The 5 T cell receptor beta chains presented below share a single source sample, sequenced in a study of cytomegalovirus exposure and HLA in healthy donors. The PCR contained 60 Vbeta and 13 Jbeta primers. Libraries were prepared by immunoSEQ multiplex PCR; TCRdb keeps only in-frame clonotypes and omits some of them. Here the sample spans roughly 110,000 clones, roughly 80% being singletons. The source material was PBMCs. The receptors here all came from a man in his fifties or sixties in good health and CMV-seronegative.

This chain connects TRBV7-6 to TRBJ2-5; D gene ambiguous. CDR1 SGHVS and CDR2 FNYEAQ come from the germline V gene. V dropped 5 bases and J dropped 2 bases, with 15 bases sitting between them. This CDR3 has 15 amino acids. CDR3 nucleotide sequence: TGTGCCAGCAGCCTGGGCGTCCGTGGTCAAGAGACCCAGTACTTC. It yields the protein CASSLGVRGQETQYF.

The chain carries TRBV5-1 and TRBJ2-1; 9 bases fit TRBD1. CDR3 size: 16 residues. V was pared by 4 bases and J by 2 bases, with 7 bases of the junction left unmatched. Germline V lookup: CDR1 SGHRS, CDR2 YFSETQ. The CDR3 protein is CASSQQGASTYNEQFF. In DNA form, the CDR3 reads TGCGCCAGCAGCCAACAGGGGGCATCCACCTACAATGAGCAGTTCTTC.

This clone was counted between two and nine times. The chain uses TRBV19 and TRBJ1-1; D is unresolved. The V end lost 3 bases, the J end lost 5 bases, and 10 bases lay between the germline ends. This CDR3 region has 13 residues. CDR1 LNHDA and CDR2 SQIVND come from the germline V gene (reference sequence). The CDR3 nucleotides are TGTGCCAGTAGTATCAACAGACGAACTGAAGCTTTCTTT. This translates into CASSINRRTEAFF.

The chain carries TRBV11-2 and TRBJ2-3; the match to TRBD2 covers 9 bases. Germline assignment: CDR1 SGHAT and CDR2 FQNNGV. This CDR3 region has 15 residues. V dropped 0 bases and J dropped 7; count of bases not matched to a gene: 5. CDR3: CASSLERGGLNTQYF. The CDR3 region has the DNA TGTGCCAGCAGCTTAGAGCGGGGGGGCTTGAATACGCAGTATTTT.

The CDR3 DNA is TGTGCCATCAGTAGCGGACAGGGGGGAATGAATGAGCAGTTCTTC. This sequence encodes CAISSGQGGMNEQFF. The V and J genes are TRBV10-3 and TRBJ2-1; TRBD1 matches 10 bases. The germline V gene encodes CDR1 ENHRY and CDR2 SYGVKD. The CDR3 runs 15 residues. The junction had 8 bases not matched to a gene; V was cut back by 5 bases and J by 7 bases.